The clone carrying this T cell receptor (beta chain) came up many times. The CDR3 is 12 residues long. V lost 5 bases and J lost 2, with 7 bases in between. Germline V gene sequence: CDR1 SGHTA, CDR2 FQGNSA. The data derive from a study of T cells in Graves' hyperthyroidism and ophthalmopathy. Researchers amplified the TCR beta CDR3 regions from RNA transcripts. Researchers ran a first-round RT-PCR on the TCR CDR3 using the HTBI primer set. TCRdb recomputed calls from the multiplex PCR reads with MiXCR, one row per CDR3 protein. The table shows some 490,000 distinct CDR3 sequences, with 15% to 20% occurring only once. Thyroid ultrasound, orbital computed tomography, clinical symptoms, and serum thyroxine and TRAb underpinned diagnoses.

Sequencing was performed on blood. This chain connects TRBV7-2 to TRBJ2-7; the D is unclear. The source of this sequence is a woman in her twenties or thirties with Graves' ophthalmopathy. CDR3 sequence: CASSTSTYEQYF. In DNA, the CDR3 is TGTGCCAGCAGCACGTCTACCTACGAGCAGTACTTC.